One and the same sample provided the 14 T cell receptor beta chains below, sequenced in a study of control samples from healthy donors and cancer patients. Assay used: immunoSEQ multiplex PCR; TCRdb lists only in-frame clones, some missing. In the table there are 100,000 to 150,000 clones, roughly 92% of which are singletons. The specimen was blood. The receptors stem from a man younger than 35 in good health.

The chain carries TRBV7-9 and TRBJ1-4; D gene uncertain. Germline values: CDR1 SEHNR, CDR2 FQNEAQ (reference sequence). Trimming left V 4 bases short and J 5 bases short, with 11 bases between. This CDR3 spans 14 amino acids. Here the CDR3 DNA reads TGTGCCAGCAGCTCGGACCGAGGGAATGAAAAACTGTTTTTT. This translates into CASSSDRGNEKLFF.

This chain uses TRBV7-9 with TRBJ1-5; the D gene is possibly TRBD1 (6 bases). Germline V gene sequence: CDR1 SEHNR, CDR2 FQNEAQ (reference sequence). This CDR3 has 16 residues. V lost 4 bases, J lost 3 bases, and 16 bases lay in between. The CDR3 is CASSSEVGQFNQPQHF. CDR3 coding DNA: TGTGCCAGCAGCTCAGAGGTAGGACAGTTCAATCAGCCCCAGCATTTT.

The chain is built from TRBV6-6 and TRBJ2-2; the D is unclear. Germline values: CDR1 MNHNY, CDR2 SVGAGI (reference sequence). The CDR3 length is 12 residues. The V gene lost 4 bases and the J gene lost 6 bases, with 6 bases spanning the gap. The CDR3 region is CASSFYPGELFF. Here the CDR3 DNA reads TGTGCCAGCAGTTTTTATCCCGGGGAGCTGTTTTTT.

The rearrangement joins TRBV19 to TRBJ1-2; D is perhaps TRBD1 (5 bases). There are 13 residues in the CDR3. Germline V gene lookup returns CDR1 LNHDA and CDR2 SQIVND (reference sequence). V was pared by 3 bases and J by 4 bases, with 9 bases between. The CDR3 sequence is CASSIQGSYGYTF. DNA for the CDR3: TGTGCCAGTAGTATCCAGGGATCCTATGGCTACACCTTC.

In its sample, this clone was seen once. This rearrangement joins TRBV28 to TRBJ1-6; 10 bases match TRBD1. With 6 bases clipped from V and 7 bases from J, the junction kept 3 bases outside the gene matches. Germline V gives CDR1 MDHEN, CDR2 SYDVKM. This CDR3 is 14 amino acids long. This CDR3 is CASRKDRGNSPLHF. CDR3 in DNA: TGTGCCAGCAGGAAGGACAGGGGGAATTCACCCCTCCACTTT. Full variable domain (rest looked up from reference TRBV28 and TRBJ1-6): DVKVTQSSRYLVKRTGEKVFLECVQDMDHENMFWYRQDPGLGLRLIYFSYDVKMKEKGDIPEGYSVSREKKERFSLILESASTNQTSMYLCASRKDRGNSPLHFGNGTRLTVT.

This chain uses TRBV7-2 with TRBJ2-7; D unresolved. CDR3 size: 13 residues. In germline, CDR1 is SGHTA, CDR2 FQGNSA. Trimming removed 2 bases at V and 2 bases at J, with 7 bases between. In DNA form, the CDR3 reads TGTGCCAGCAGCTTAAGCGCAGCCTACGAGCAGTACTTC. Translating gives CASSLSAAYEQYF.

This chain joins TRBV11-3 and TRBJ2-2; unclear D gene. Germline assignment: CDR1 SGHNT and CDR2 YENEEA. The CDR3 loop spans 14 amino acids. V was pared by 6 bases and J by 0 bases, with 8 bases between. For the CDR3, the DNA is TGTGCCAGCAGACGGTTCGCGAACACCGGGGAGCTGTTTTTT. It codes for CASRRFANTGELFF.

CDR3 nucleotides: TGTGCCAGCAGCTCAGGCGGCAGGGGAGATCAGCCCCAGCATTTT. Translating gives CASSSGGRGDQPQHF. The J gene is TRBJ1-5, the V gene TRBV13; a weak D match, TRBD1 (6 bases). Trimming took 4 bases from V and 5 from J, leaving 15 bases between them. CDR3 length equals 15 residues. The germline V gene has CDR1 PRHDT and CDR2 FYEKMQ (reference sequence). Full variable domain (missing parts from reference TRBV13 and TRBJ1-5): AAGVIQSPRHLIKEKRETATLKCYPIPRHDTVYWYQQGPGQDPQFLISFYEKMQSDKGSIPDRFSAQQFSDYHSELNMSSLELGDSALYFCASSSGGRGDQPQHFGDGTRLSIL.

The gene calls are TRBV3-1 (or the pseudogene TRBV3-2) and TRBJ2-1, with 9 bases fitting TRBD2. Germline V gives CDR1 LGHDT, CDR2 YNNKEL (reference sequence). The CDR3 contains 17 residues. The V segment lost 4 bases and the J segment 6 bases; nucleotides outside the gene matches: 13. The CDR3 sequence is CASSLYSGTSHPNEQFF. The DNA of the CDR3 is TGTGCCAGCAGCCTGTATTCCGGGACTAGCCACCCCAATGAGCAGTTCTTC.

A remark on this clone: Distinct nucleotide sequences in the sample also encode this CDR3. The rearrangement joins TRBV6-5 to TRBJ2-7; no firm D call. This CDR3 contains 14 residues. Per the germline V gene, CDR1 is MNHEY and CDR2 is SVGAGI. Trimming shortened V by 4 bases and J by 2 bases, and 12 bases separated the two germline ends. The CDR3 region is CASSSPSGPYEQYF. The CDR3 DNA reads TGTGCCAGCAGTTCTCCCTCGGGCCCCTACGAGCAGTACTTC.

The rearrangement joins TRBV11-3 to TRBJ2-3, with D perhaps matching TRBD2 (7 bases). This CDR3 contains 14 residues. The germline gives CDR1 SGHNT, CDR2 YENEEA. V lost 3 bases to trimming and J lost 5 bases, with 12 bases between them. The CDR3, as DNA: TGTGCCAGCAGCTTCGGGGGGCCCTTAGATACGCAGTATTTT. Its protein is CASSFGGPLDTQYF. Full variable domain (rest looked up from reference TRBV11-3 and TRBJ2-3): EAGVVQSPRYKIIEKKQPVAFWCNPISGHNTLYWYLQNLGQGPELLIRYENEEAVDDSQLPKDRFSAERLKGVDSTLKIQPAELGDSAVYLCASSFGGPLDTQYFGPGTRLTVL.

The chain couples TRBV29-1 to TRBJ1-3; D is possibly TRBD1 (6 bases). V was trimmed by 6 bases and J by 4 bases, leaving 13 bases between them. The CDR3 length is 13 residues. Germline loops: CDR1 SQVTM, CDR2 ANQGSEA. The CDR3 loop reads CSVTGGGGNTIYF. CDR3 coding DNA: TGCAGCGTGACAGGTGGAGGAGGAAACACCATATATTTT. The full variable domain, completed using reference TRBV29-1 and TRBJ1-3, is SAVISQKPSRDICQRGTSLTIQCQVDSQVTMMFWYRQQPGQSLTLIATANQGSEATYESGFVIDKFPISRPNLTFSTLTVSNMSPEDSSIYLCSVTGGGGNTIYFGEGSWLTVV.

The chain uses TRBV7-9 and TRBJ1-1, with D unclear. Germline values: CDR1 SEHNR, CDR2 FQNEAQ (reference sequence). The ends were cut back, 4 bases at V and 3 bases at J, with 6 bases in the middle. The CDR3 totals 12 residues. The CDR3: CASSYIDTEAFF. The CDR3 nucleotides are TGTGCCAGCAGCTACATTGACACTGAAGCTTTCTTT.

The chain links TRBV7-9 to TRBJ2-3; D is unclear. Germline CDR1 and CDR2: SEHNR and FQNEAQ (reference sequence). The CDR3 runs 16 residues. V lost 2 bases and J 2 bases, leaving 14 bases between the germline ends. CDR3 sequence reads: CASSLRPWATTDTQYF. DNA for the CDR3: TGTGCCAGCAGCTTAAGGCCTTGGGCGACCACAGATACGCAGTATTTT.